The 23 T cell receptor beta chains presented below share a single source sample, sequenced in a study of shared clonotypes between healthy human individuals. Clones were read by immunoSEQ multiplex PCR, and TCRdb kept only the in-frame ones, dropping some. The sample has 950,000 to 1,200,000 clones, 60% to 85% seen once. The specimen was memory CD4+ T cells from PBMCs. Stated subset: CD45RA-negative fraction. Receptors were obtained from a man younger than 30 in good health. Some clones in this sample may be carry-over from other donors' samples.

This sequence joins TRBV2 and TRBJ1-2; maybe TRBD1 (6 bases). There are 15 residues in the CDR3. V was trimmed by 6 bases and J by 10 bases, leaving 24 bases between them. From germline, CDR1 is SNHLY and CDR2 FYNNEI. CDR3 sequence: CASRIPGRTERAYTF. CDR3 nucleotide sequence: TGTGCCAGCAGAATACCGGGACGGACAGAGAGAGCCTACACCTTC.

This clone came up once. The chain joins TRBV5-6 to TRBJ2-3; D remains ambiguous. The CDR3 runs 14 residues. Trimming shortened V by 0 bases and J by 0 bases, and 5 bases separated the two germline ends. The germline V gene has CDR1 SGHDT and CDR2 YYEEEE. DNA of the CDR3: TGTGCCAGCAGCTTGGACCCGAGCACAGATACGCAGTATTTT. Amino acids: CASSLDPSTDTQYF.

The rearrangement uses TRBV7-8 and TRBJ2-7; 10 bases map to TRBD1. Looked up from germline, CDR1 is SGHVS and CDR2 is FQNEAQ. The V and J ends lost 1 base and 5 bases, in that order; junction bases with no gene match: 8. The CDR3 runs to 16 residues. In DNA form, the CDR3 reads TGTGCCAGCAGCTTAGGGTACCGGGACAGGGGCCACGAGCAGTACTTC. Amino acids: CASSLGYRDRGHEQYF.

This clone was observed a single time. The rearrangement uses TRBV5-8 and TRBJ2-4, with 7 bases fitting TRBD1. V lost 2 bases to trimming and J lost 3 bases; unmatched junction nucleotides: 5. The CDR3 runs to 15 residues. Germline CDR1 reads SGHTS; CDR2 reads YDEGEE. The CDR3 protein is CASSFSRTGKNIQYF. The CDR3 region has the DNA TGTGCCAGCAGCTTTTCGCGGACAGGCAAAAACATTCAGTACTTC.

CDR3: CASSQETALYGGYTF. In DNA, the CDR3 is TGCGCCAGCAGCCAAGAGACAGCCCTCTATGGCGGCTACACCTTC. The chain recombines TRBV4-3 with TRBJ1-2; D possibly corresponds to TRBD1 (5 bases). CDR1 is LGHNA, CDR2 YSLEER, per germline. This CDR3 has 15 residues. The V end lost 0 bases, the J end lost 8 bases, and 16 bases lay between the germline ends.

The gene calls are TRBV20-1 and TRBJ2-1; D not certain. The CDR3 is 11 residues long. Per germline, CDR1 DFQATT and CDR2 SNEGSKA (reference sequence). The ends were cut back, 3 bases at V and 8 bases at J, with 8 bases in the middle. CDR3 sequence: CSASSFHEQFF. The CDR3 DNA sequence: TGCAGTGCTAGTAGCTTCCATGAGCAGTTCTTC.

The chain carries TRBV28 and TRBJ2-5; 8 nucleotides align to TRBD1. The CDR3 length is 16 residues. V lost 5 bases to trimming and J lost 4 bases; unmatched junction nucleotides: 12. Germline V gene data show CDR1 as MDHEN and CDR2 as SYDVKM. The CDR3 protein is CASSAQTGALGETQYF. DNA for the CDR3: TGTGCCAGCAGTGCTCAGACAGGGGCGCTCGGAGAGACCCAGTACTTC.

V usage is TRBV19 and J usage is TRBJ1-5, with 9 bases that match TRBD1. CDR3 length: 14 residues. Germline CDR1 LNHDA, CDR2 SQIVND (reference sequence). V was clipped by 6 bases and J by 10 bases; unmatched bases: 10. CDR3 protein: CASSRDRDTHPQHF. CDR3 bases: TGTGCCAGTAGCCGGGACAGGGACACTCACCCCCAGCATTTT.

This clone was counted once. The chain is built from TRBV5-1 and TRBJ2-7; 10 positions match TRBD2. The CDR3 contains 15 residues. CDR1 and CDR2 (germline): SGHRS, YFSETQ. V shed 0 bases, J shed 3 bases, and the junction held 3 bases outside the gene matches. CDR3 sequence (DNA): TGCGCCAGCAGCTTGGTAGCGGGAGGTAACTACGAGCAGTACTTC. Translated, it gives CASSLVAGGNYEQYF.

This chain joins TRBV6-1 and TRBJ2-7; 9 positions agree with TRBD2. Germline CDR1 MNHNS, CDR2 SASEGT. The CDR3 covers 16 residues. V lost 0 bases, J lost 5 bases, and 8 bases stayed unmatched. The CDR3 DNA follows: TGTGCCAGCAGTGAAGCGATTCTAGCGGGAACCAACGAGCAGTACTTC. Translating gives CASSEAILAGTNEQYF.

This clone was observed a handful of times. Other DNA sequences in the sample encode the same CDR3. The rearrangement links TRBV7-9 to TRBJ1-4, with TRBD1 matching 7 bases. The ends lost 5 bases at V and 5 bases at J; junction bases unmatched: 8. Germline-derived CDR1 and CDR2 are SEHNR and FQNEAQ (reference sequence). The CDR3 totals 15 residues. The CDR3 here is CASSPQGGENEKLFF. The CDR3 DNA reads TGTGCCAGCAGCCCCCAGGGGGGGGAGAATGAAAAACTGTTTTTT. The complete variable domain, with remaining parts taken from reference TRBV7-9 and TRBJ1-4, reads DTGVSQNPRHKITKRGQNVTFRCDPISEHNRLYWYRQTLGQGPEFLTYFQNEAQLEKSRLLSDRFSAERPKGSFSTLEIQRTEQGDSAMYLCASSPQGGENEKLFFGSGTQLSVL.

V usage is TRBV7-9 and J usage is TRBJ1-4; 10 bases match TRBD1. The CDR3 has 16 amino acids. V was pared by 2 bases and J by 4 bases, with 4 bases of the junction left unmatched. The germline V gene encodes CDR1 SEHNR and CDR2 FQNEAQ (reference sequence). The CDR3 region has the DNA TGTGCCAGCAGCTTATATTGGGACAGGGGTAATGAAAAACTGTTTTTT. Its protein product is CASSLYWDRGNEKLFF. Complete variable domain (other parts from reference TRBV7-9 and TRBJ1-4): DTGVSQNPRHKITKRGQNVTFRCDPISEHNRLYWYRQTLGQGPEFLTYFQNEAQLEKSRLLSDRFSAERPKGSFSTLEIQRTEQGDSAMYLCASSLYWDRGNEKLFFGSGTQLSVL.

This chain joins TRBV7-9 and TRBJ2-7, with 9 bases fitting TRBD2. The CDR3 has 15 residues. Per germline, CDR1 SEHNR and CDR2 FQNEAQ (reference sequence). Unmatched junction bases numbered 11, after V lost 5 bases and J lost 6 bases. The chain's CDR3 is CASSRQAGGFSEQYF. CDR3 DNA sequence: TGTGCCAGCAGCCGGCAGGCGGGAGGGTTCTCCGAGCAGTACTTC.

The sample holds a few counts of this clone. This chain joins TRBV29-1 and TRBJ2-3; tentative D call: TRBD1 (5 bases). In germline, CDR1 is SQVTM, CDR2 ANQGSEA. There are 13 residues in the CDR3. V lost 7 bases to trimming and J lost 4 bases, with 15 bases between them. The CDR3 DNA is TGCAGCGCTCCCGTAGGGGCGCCAGATACGCAGTATTTT. It is translated as CSAPVGAPDTQYF.

The rearrangement links TRBV7-3 to TRBJ2-7, with 7 bases that match TRBD1. This CDR3 is built from 14 residues. Germline assignment: CDR1 SGHTA and CDR2 FQGTGA. The junction had 6 bases not matched to a gene; V was cut back by 5 bases and J by 2 bases. The CDR3 DNA reads TGTGCCAGCAGCCAAGGGACAGCTCCCTACGAGCAGTACTTC. Translating gives CASSQGTAPYEQYF.

The V call is TRBV18, the J call TRBJ2-7; 14 nucleotides align to TRBD2. The V and J ends lost 4 bases and 6 bases, in that order; junction bases with no gene match: 5. The CDR3 is made up of 15 amino acids. Germline V CDR1 and CDR2: KGHSH, LQKENI. The CDR3 reads CASSRGLAGGLEQYF. The CDR3 nucleotides are TGTGCCAGCTCACGAGGACTAGCGGGAGGCCTCGAGCAGTACTTC.

The chain carries TRBV7-3 and TRBJ2-6, with D uncertain. Germline V gene lookup returns CDR1 SGHTA and CDR2 FQGTGA. V was trimmed by 4 bases and J by 2 bases, leaving 6 bases between them. The CDR3 has 14 residues. The CDR3 protein is CASSWIPGANVLTF. The CDR3 DNA is TGTGCCAGCAGCTGGATCCCTGGGGCCAACGTCCTGACTTTC.

In the case of this clone: One junction end disagrees with the germline gene, perhaps due to a read error. The CDR3: CASRTRDRTYEKLFF. CDR3 nucleotide sequence: TGTGCCAGCAGAACTAGGGACAGAACTTATGAAAAACTGTTTTTT. The chain recombines TRBV6-5 with TRBJ1-4; 7 bases match TRBD1. Germline V gives CDR1 MNHEY, CDR2 SVGAGI. The length of the CDR3 is 15 residues.

The chain joins TRBV30 to TRBJ1-2; D is unresolved. The V end lost 4 bases, the J end lost 4 bases, and 13 bases lay between the germline ends. Germline lookup yields CDR1 GTSNPN and CDR2 SVGIG (reference sequence). The CDR3 covers 13 residues. The CDR3 DNA follows: TGTGCCTGGATTGGGCAAACCCTCTATGGCTACACCTTC. This encodes CAWIGQTLYGYTF. Combining the CDR3 with reference TRBV30 and TRBJ1-2 gives the whole variable domain SQTIHQWPATLVQPVGSPLSLECTVEGTSNPNLYWYRQAAGRGLQLLFYSVGIGQISSEVPQNLSASRPQDRQFILSSKKLLLSDSGFYLCAWIGQTLYGYTFGSGTRLTVV.

The rearrangement links TRBV7-9 to TRBJ1-1; D is ambiguous. The germline V gene encodes CDR1 SEHNR and CDR2 FQNEAQ (reference sequence). This CDR3 contains 14 residues. The V end lost 0 bases, the J end lost 1 base, and 6 bases lay between the germline ends. Written as DNA, the CDR3 is TGTGCCAGCAGCTTAGCACGGACGAACACTGAAGCTTTCTTT. Translated: CASSLARTNTEAFF. Combining the CDR3 with reference TRBV7-9 and TRBJ1-1 gives the whole variable domain DTGVSQNPRHKITKRGQNVTFRCDPISEHNRLYWYRQTLGQGPEFLTYFQNEAQLEKSRLLSDRFSAERPKGSFSTLEIQRTEQGDSAMYLCASSLARTNTEAFFGQGTRLTVV.

The chain uses TRBV27 and TRBJ2-5, with 10 bases identical to TRBD2. The CDR3 consists of 16 residues. V dropped 4 bases and J dropped 3; count of bases not matched to a gene: 8. The germline V gene encodes CDR1 MNHEY and CDR2 SMNVEV (reference sequence). As DNA, the CDR3 is TGTGCCAGCAGTTCCCCCAGAAGCGGGAGGGAAGAGACCCAGTACTTC. Amino acid sequence: CASSSPRSGREETQYF.

The chain carries TRBV28 and TRBJ1-2; D not resolved. Germline values: CDR1 MDHEN, CDR2 SYDVKM. The V end was cut by 6 bases, the J end by 5 bases, with 16 bases between. The CDR3 is 14 amino acids. DNA for the CDR3: TGTGCCAGCAGCCCTCCCCCTACCCTATATGGCTACACCTTC. It codes for CASSPPPTLYGYTF.

The genes are TRBV28 and TRBJ1-1; TRBD1 agrees at 7 bases. The CDR3 has 13 residues. Trimming at V came to 10 bases and at J to 1 base, leaving 6 bases not matched to a gene. Germline V lookup: CDR1 MDHEN, CDR2 SYDVKM. DNA for the CDR3: TGTGCCACCCTTACAGGGGCGAACACTGAAGCTTTCTTT. Encoded protein: CATLTGANTEAFF. The whole variable domain, remainder taken from reference TRBV28 and TRBJ1-1, is DVKVTQSSRYLVKRTGEKVFLECVQDMDHENMFWYRQDPGLGLRLIYFSYDVKMKEKGDIPEGYSVSREKKERFSLILESASTNQTSMYLCATLTGANTEAFFGQGTRLTVV.